This entry lists 18 T cell receptor beta chains sequenced from one sample in a study of technical replicates of blood from a few donors. Profiled with immunoSEQ multiplex PCR; TCRdb holds only in-frame clones, not every one. The sample includes 78,000 or so clones, around 91% seen only once; the top ten take under 0.4%. The sequenced sample was T cells isolated from PBMCs. The receptor set was obtained from a human donor in good health. Some clones in this sample may be carry-over from other donors' samples.

This clone was detected once. V and J are TRBV4-2 and TRBJ2-6; 12 bases align to TRBD2. This CDR3 is built from 20 residues. V gave up 0 bases and J gave up 0 bases; unmatched junction bases: 6. Germline V gives CDR1 LGHNA, CDR2 YNFKEQ. The CDR3 is CASSQELAGGINSGANVLTF. The CDR3 DNA reads TGTGCCAGCAGCCAAGAACTAGCGGGGGGCATAAACTCTGGGGCCAACGTCCTGACTTTC.

This chain uses TRBV6-5 with TRBJ1-1; D gene ambiguous. Germline values: CDR1 MNHEY, CDR2 SVGAGI. The CDR3 spans 15 residues. Deletions cut 0 bases from V and 0 bases from J, with 8 bases between. The CDR3 loop reads CASSYSVGLNTEAFF. The CDR3 nucleotides are TGTGCCAGCAGTTACTCAGTCGGTCTGAACACTGAAGCTTTCTTT.

Here the CDR3 reads CAIRGSAEAYEQYF. CDR3 coding DNA: TGTGCCATCAGGGGTTCAGCGGAGGCCTACGAGCAGTACTTC. The chain has TRBV10-3 and TRBJ2-7, with a tentative D call TRBD2 (5 bases). CDR1 is ENHRY, CDR2 SYGVKD, per germline. The CDR3 extends over 14 amino acids. Trimming took 6 bases from V and 2 from J, leaving 14 bases between them.

The chain has TRBV4-1 and TRBJ2-7; D remains unclear. V lost 5 bases to trimming and J lost 7 bases, with 15 bases between them. Per germline, CDR1 MGHRA and CDR2 YSYEKL. The CDR3 has 13 residues. CDR3 coding DNA: TGCGCCAGCAGCAAAGTGGAGAGTTGGGAGCAGTACTTC. This codes for CASSKVESWEQYF.

The chain employs TRBV5-4 and TRBJ2-7, with D tentatively TRBD1 (6 bases). V dropped 2 bases and J dropped 6 bases, with 18 bases sitting between them. Germline V gene data show CDR1 as SGHNT and CDR2 as YYREEE (reference sequence). The length of the CDR3 is 15 residues. The CDR3 spells CASSFTGQFTPEQYF. DNA for the CDR3: TGTGCCAGCAGCTTTACTGGACAGTTTACCCCCGAGCAGTACTTC. Full variable domain (remainder filled in from reference TRBV5-4 and TRBJ2-7): ETGVTQSPTHLIKTRGQQVTLRCSSQSGHNTVSWYQQALGQGPQFIFQYYREEENGRGNFPPRFSGLQFPNYSSELNVNALELDDSALYLCASSFTGQFTPEQYFGPGTRLTVT.

The chain recombines TRBV5-5 with TRBJ1-4; D may be TRBD1 (5 bases). The CDR3 length is 15 residues. CDR1 and CDR2 (germline): SGHKS, YYEKEE (reference sequence). Trimming took 0 bases from V and 6 from J, leaving 12 bases between them. The CDR3 sequence is CASSLGGVGDEKLFF. The CDR3 nucleotides read TGTGCCAGCAGCTTGGGTGGGGTAGGGGATGAAAAACTGTTTTTT.

V and J are TRBV5-1 and TRBJ2-2; 8 bases are shared with TRBD1. The V segment lost 2 bases and the J segment 1 base; nucleotides outside the gene matches: 4. CDR3 length equals 16 residues. The germline V gene encodes CDR1 SGHRS and CDR2 YFSETQ. The CDR3 bases are TGCGCCAGCAGCTTTTCCGGGACAGGGAACACCGGGGAGCTGTTTTTT. Protein: CASSFSGTGNTGELFF.

In the case of this clone: A read error may account for a junction end that differs from germline. V and J are TRBV11-3 and TRBJ2-3; 13 bases agree with TRBD2. Per the germline V gene, CDR1 is SGHNT and CDR2 is YENEEA. This CDR3 contains 11 residues. The CDR3 is CASSDGLAGVF. The CDR3 nucleotides read TGTGCCAGCAGCGACGGACTAGCGGGGGTTTTT.

The rearrangement uses TRBV4-1 and TRBJ2-3; 11 bases line up with TRBD2. CDR1 and CDR2 from the germline V gene are MGHRA and YSYEKL. The CDR3 totals 17 residues. V lost 4 bases, J lost 8 bases, and 14 bases stayed unmatched. The CDR3 DNA follows: TGCGCCAGCAGCCCCCATGGGACTAGCGGTGGCCCGCTTACGCAGTATTTT. Translation gives CASSPHGTSGGPLTQYF.

CDR3 nucleotides: TGTGCCAGCAGCCCTCGGACTAGCGGAGTAGCCAAAAACATTCAGTACTTC. The encoded protein is CASSPRTSGVAKNIQYF. The chain uses TRBV11-2 and TRBJ2-4; 10 bases match TRBD2. V lost 5 bases and J lost 0; bases outside the gene matches: 7. There are 17 residues in the CDR3. The germline V gene encodes CDR1 SGHAT and CDR2 FQNNGV. The full variable domain, completed using reference TRBV11-2 and TRBJ2-4, is EAGVAQSPRYKIIEKRQSVAFWCNPISGHATLYWYQQILGQGPKLLIQFQNNGVVDDSQLPKDRFSAERLKGVDSTLKIQPAKLEDSAVYLCASSPRTSGVAKNIQYFGAGTRLSVL.

This clone was observed once. The chain recombines TRBV29-1 with TRBJ1-2, with TRBD1 matching 9 bases. The CDR3 is 17 amino acids. Germline V gives CDR1 SQVTM, CDR2 ANQGSEA. V trimming: 3 bases; J trimming: 6 bases; junction bases outside the gene matches: 17. CDR3 residues: CSVDKTTGGDLFDGYTF. CDR3 sequence (DNA): TGCAGCGTTGATAAGACGACAGGGGGTGATCTTTTTGATGGCTACACCTTC. The variable domain in full, with the rest retrieved from reference TRBV29-1 and TRBJ1-2, is SAVISQKPSRDICQRGTSLTIQCQVDSQVTMMFWYRQQPGQSLTLIATANQGSEATYESGFVIDKFPISRPNLTFSTLTVSNMSPEDSSIYLCSVDKTTGGDLFDGYTFGSGTRLTVV.

The gene calls are TRBV6-6 and TRBJ2-5; 7 nucleotides line up with TRBD2. Germline V lookup: CDR1 MNHNY, CDR2 SVGAGI (reference sequence). V was pared by 4 bases and J by 2 bases, with 4 bases of the junction left unmatched. The CDR3 spans 14 residues. In nucleotides, the CDR3 is TGTGCCAGCAGTTCACCGGGACTACAAGAGACCCAGTACTTC. Protein sequence: CASSSPGLQETQYF.

This chain joins TRBV29-1 and TRBJ2-3; the D gene is possibly TRBD1 (8 bases). V was pared by 4 bases and J by 2 bases, with 16 bases between. CDR3 length: 15 amino acids. Germline V gene data show CDR1 as SQVTM and CDR2 as ANQGSEA. The CDR3 spells CSVGWGGQDTDTQYF. In nucleotides, the CDR3 is TGCAGCGTTGGATGGGGGGGACAGGACACAGATACGCAGTATTTT.

The rearrangement joins TRBV27 to TRBJ1-5, with 7 bases aligning to TRBD1. Germline V CDR1 and CDR2: MNHEY, SMNVEV (reference sequence). With 2 bases clipped from V and 3 bases from J, the junction kept 10 bases outside the gene matches. CDR3 length: 17 amino acids. CDR3 protein: CASSLPGTAPINQPQHF. CDR3 nucleotide sequence: TGTGCCAGCAGTTTACCCGGGACAGCACCTATCAATCAGCCCCAGCATTTT.

V usage is TRBV4-1 and J usage is TRBJ1-2; D unclear. Looked up from germline, CDR1 is MGHRA and CDR2 is YSYEKL. V was shortened by 0 bases and J by 0 bases, with 11 bases between the two germline ends. This CDR3 has 16 residues. CDR3 residues: CASSQEYESANYGYTF. CDR3 DNA: TGCGCCAGCAGCCAAGAGTATGAGTCTGCTAACTATGGCTACACCTTC.

The genes are TRBV5-6 and TRBJ1-1; TRBD1 might be the D (5 bases). Germline CDR1 reads SGHDT; CDR2 reads YYEEEE. The CDR3 runs to 15 residues. The V gene lost 0 bases and the J gene lost 3 bases, with 12 bases spanning the gap. The DNA of the CDR3 is TGTGCCAGCAGCTTGGCAGCAGGGCTGGACACTGAAGCTTTCTTT. Translating gives CASSLAAGLDTEAFF.

V usage is TRBV6-5 and J usage is TRBJ2-3; 8 bases map to TRBD1. V lost 6 bases and J lost 1; bases outside the gene matches: 6. The CDR3 is 15 amino acids. Germline V gene data show CDR1 as MNHEY and CDR2 as SVGAGI. CDR3 coding DNA: TGTGCCAGCAGCCACAGGGGGGCTGGCACAGATACGCAGTATTTT. Amino acids: CASSHRGAGTDTQYF.

The chain uses TRBV10-1 and TRBJ2-2; D possibly corresponds to TRBD2 (6 bases). CDR3 length: 16 residues. V was cut by 3 bases and J by 2 bases, with 13 bases left in between. Germline values: CDR1 WNHNN, CDR2 SYGVQD (reference sequence). CDR3: CASSERRGPNTGELFF. CDR3 in DNA: TGCGCCAGCAGTGAAAGGAGGGGCCCTAACACCGGGGAGCTGTTTTTT.